These 15 T cell receptor beta chains came from one sample sequenced in a study of T cell repertoires in cytomegalovirus infection. TCRdb analysed the reads with MiXCR anew, one entry per CDR3 protein. The data hold approximately 250,000 distinct CDR3 sequences, with over 8% observed a single time. The source material was PBMCs. The receptors derive from a human donor in good health (CMV status not recorded). Some clones in this sample may be carry-over from other donors' samples.

Worth noting for this clonotype: This may stem from a read error, because a much larger clone lies one nucleotide away. The chain employs TRBV11-3 and TRBJ1-1; no clear D. V lost 0 bases and J 3 bases, leaving 5 bases between the germline ends. In germline, CDR1 is SGHNT, CDR2 YENEEA. The CDR3 has 13 residues. CDR3 sequence (DNA): TGTGCCAGCAGCTTAGACAGCGACACTGAAGCTTTCTTT. This sequence encodes CASSLDSDTEAFF. The full variable domain, in which reference TRBV11-3 and TRBJ1-1 provide the parts outside the CDR3, is EAGVVQSPRYKIIEKKQPVAFWCNPISGHNTLYWYLQNLGQGPELLIRYENEEAVDDSQLPKDRFSAERLKGVDSTLKIQPAELGDSAVYLCASSLDSDTEAFFGQGTRLTVV.

This clonotype has more than one count but fewer than ten. The chain has TRBV20-1 and TRBJ2-1; 12 bases are shared with TRBD2. The V and J ends lost 4 bases and 4 bases, in that order; junction bases with no gene match: 5. In germline, CDR1 is DFQATT, CDR2 SNEGSKA (reference sequence). This CDR3 region has 15 residues. In nucleotides, the CDR3 is TGCAGTGCTACTAGCGGGGGGGTGCGGTACAATGAGCAGTTCTTC. Protein: CSATSGGVRYNEQFF.

V is TRBV3-1 and J is TRBJ1-5, with a tentative D call TRBD1 (6 bases). The ends were cut back, 7 bases at V and 4 bases at J, with 14 bases in the middle. Germline assignment: CDR1 LGHDT and CDR2 YNNKEL (reference sequence). The CDR3 contains 14 residues. DNA for the CDR3: TGTGCCAGCAAGGCTGGGGGCTCGAATCAGCCCCAGCATTTT. This translates into CASKAGGSNQPQHF.

The chain uses TRBV28 and TRBJ2-7; D unclear. From germline, CDR1 is MDHEN and CDR2 SYDVKM. The CDR3 spans 13 residues. The CDR3 DNA is TGTGTCTCAAGACCATGGGGATCCTACGAGCAGTACTTC. Translating it yields CVSRPWGSYEQYF.

This clonotype was detected many times. V gene TRBV28 combines with J gene TRBJ2-1, with TRBD2 as a possible D gene (7 bases). V shed 4 bases and J shed 4 bases, with 11 bases lying between them. Germline V gene sequence: CDR1 MDHEN, CDR2 SYDVKM. This CDR3 is built from 14 residues. CDR3 amino acids: CASSWRGPYNEQFF. The CDR3 nucleotides read TGTGCCAGCAGTTGGCGGGGGCCTTACAATGAGCAGTTCTTC.

This clonotype has ten or more counts. The chain joins TRBV7-8 to TRBJ2-5; 8 bases agree with TRBD1. Germline CDR1 is SGHVS and CDR2 is FQNEAQ. The CDR3 has 13 residues. The V segment lost 4 bases and the J segment 5 bases; nucleotides outside the gene matches: 3. CDR3 sequence reads: CASSWTGLETQYF. The CDR3 bases are TGTGCCAGCAGCTGGACAGGGCTGGAGACCCAGTACTTC.

This clonotype was recorded at least ten times. The V call is TRBV7-2, the J call TRBJ2-2, with 10 bases aligning to TRBD2. Germline V gene data show CDR1 as SGHTA and CDR2 as FQGNSA. The trim removed 1 base at V and 4 bases at J, leaving 0 bases unmatched. The CDR3 sequence is 15 residues long. The DNA of the CDR3 is TGTGCCAGCAGCTTAGGACTAGCGGGCACCGGGGAGCTGTTTTTT. Its protein product is CASSLGLAGTGELFF.

In the case of this clonotype: This clone may be a read error of a much larger clone one base away. The rearrangement joins TRBV29-1 to TRBJ1-1, with a tentative D call TRBD1 (6 bases). The CDR3 contains 15 residues. CDR1 SQVTM and CDR2 ANQGSEA come from the germline V gene. CDR3 in amino acids: CNVLEGGGMNTEAFF. DNA of the CDR3: TGCAACGTCCTCGAGGGGGGTGGCATGAACACTGAAGCTTTCTTT.

The chain employs TRBV5-4 and TRBJ2-1; 13 bases are a match to TRBD2. With V trimmed by 4 bases and J by 3 bases, 4 bases remained unmatched. CDR3 length: 16 amino acids. The germline CDR1 and CDR2 sequences are SGHNT and YYREEE (reference sequence). CDR3 sequence (DNA): TGTGCCAGCAGCCCGGGACTAGCGGGGTTCTACAATGAGCAGTTCTTC. It encodes CASSPGLAGFYNEQFF. Combining the CDR3 with reference TRBV5-4 and TRBJ2-1 gives the whole variable domain ETGVTQSPTHLIKTRGQQVTLRCSSQSGHNTVSWYQQALGQGPQFIFQYYREEENGRGNFPPRFSGLQFPNYSSELNVNALELDDSALYLCASSPGLAGFYNEQFFGPGTRLTVL.

This clonotype came up many times. The rearrangement links TRBV7-8 to TRBJ2-2; TRBD1 aligns across 10 bases. The CDR3 loop spans 15 amino acids. The germline CDR1 and CDR2 sequences are SGHVS and FQNEAQ. The ends lost 5 bases at V and 3 bases at J; junction bases unmatched: 3. CDR3 loop: CASSRGTGDTGELFF. Written as DNA, the CDR3 is TGTGCCAGCAGCCGCGGGACAGGGGACACCGGGGAGCTGTTTTTT.

This clonotype has a count of ten or more. The J gene is TRBJ2-7, the V gene TRBV7-8; a weak D match, TRBD2 (5 bases). Germline lookup yields CDR1 SGHVS and CDR2 FQNEAQ. Trimming left V 6 bases short and J 3 bases short, with 18 bases between. There are 15 residues in the CDR3. The CDR3 region is CASSAWSGYSYEQYF. The CDR3, as DNA: TGTGCCAGCAGTGCTTGGTCGGGGTACAGCTACGAGCAGTACTTC.

This clonotype has at least ten counts. The V gene is TRBV7-9, the J gene TRBJ1-1, with no clear D. The CDR3 extends over 15 amino acids. Deletions cut 0 bases from V and 8 bases from J, with 16 bases between. Germline-derived CDR1 and CDR2 are SEHNR and FQNEAQ (reference sequence). The CDR3 nucleotides are TGTGCCAGCAGCTTAGCCCGAACGGGCAGAGAGGAAGCTTTCTTT. Translated: CASSLARTGREEAFF. The full variable domain, with the rest looked up from reference TRBV7-9 and TRBJ1-1, is DTGVSQNPRHKITKRGQNVTFRCDPISEHNRLYWYRQTLGQGPEFLTYFQNEAQLEKSRLLSDRFSAERPKGSFSTLEIQRTEQGDSAMYLCASSLARTGREEAFFGQGTRLTVV.

Ten or more counts support this clonotype. CDR3 DNA sequence: TGTGCCAGCAGAACAGGGTGGACTGAAGCTTTCTTT. It codes for CASRTGWTEAFF. V is TRBV28 and J is TRBJ1-1; D perhaps matches TRBD1 (6 bases). The CDR3 has 12 amino acids. Trimming cost V 6 bases and J 5 bases, with 10 bases left between them. Germline values: CDR1 MDHEN, CDR2 SYDVKM.

In its sample, this clonotype was seen many times. This sequence joins TRBV7-8 and TRBJ1-6, with 10 bases matching TRBD1. Germline lookup yields CDR1 SGHVS and CDR2 FQNEAQ. V was clipped by 6 bases and J by 10 bases; unmatched bases: 9. The CDR3 sequence is 15 residues long. CDR3 in amino acids: CASSLGGTGVSPLHF. The CDR3 region has the DNA TGTGCCAGCAGTCTAGGTGGGACAGGGGTCTCACCCCTCCACTTT. Based on the CDR3 plus reference TRBV7-8 and TRBJ1-6, the full variable domain is GAGVSQSPRYKVAKRGQDVALRCDPISGHVSLFWYQQALGQGPEFLTYFQNEAQLDKSGLPSDRFFAERPEGSVSTLKIQRTQQEDSAVYLCASSLGGTGVSPLHFGNGTRLTVT.

This clonotype came up many times. The chain couples TRBV7-8 to TRBJ2-3, with D uncertain. The V gene's germline CDR1 is SGHVS and CDR2 FQNEAQ. The CDR3 length is 13 residues. Trimming shortened V by 0 bases and J by 10 bases, and 11 bases separated the two germline ends. The CDR3 region has the DNA TGTGCCAGCAGCTTAGCGCGAGAGTCGGCGCAGTATTTT. It is translated as CASSLARESAQYF.